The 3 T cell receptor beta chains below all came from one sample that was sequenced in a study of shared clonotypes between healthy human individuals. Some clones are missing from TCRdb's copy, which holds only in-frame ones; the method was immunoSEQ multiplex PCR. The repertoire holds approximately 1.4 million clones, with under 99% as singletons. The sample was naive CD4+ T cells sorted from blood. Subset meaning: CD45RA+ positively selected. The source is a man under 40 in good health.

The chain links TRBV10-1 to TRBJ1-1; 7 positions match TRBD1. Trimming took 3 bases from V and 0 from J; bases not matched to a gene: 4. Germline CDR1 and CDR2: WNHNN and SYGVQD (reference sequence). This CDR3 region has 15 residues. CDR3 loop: CASSDHRGMNTEAFF. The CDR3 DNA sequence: TGCGCCAGCAGTGACCACAGGGGCATGAACACTGAAGCTTTCTTT.

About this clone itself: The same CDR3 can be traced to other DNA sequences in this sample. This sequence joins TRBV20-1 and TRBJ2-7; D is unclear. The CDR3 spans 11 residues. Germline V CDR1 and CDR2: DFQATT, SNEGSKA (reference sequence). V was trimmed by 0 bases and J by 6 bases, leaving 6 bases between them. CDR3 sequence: CSARDGAEQYF. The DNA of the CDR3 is TGCAGTGCTAGAGATGGTGCCGAGCAGTACTTC.

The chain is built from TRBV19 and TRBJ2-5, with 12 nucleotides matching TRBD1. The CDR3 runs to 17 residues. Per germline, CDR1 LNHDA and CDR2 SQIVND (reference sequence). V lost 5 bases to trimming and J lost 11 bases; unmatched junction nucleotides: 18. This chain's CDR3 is CASSATLGTGGLPSQYF. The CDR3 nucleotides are TGTGCCAGTAGTGCCACCCTCGGGACAGGGGGCTTACCTTCTCAGTACTTC. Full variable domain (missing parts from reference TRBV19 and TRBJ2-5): DGGITQSPKYLFRKEGQNVTLSCEQNLNHDAMYWYRQDPGQGLRLIYYSQIVNDFQKGDIAEGYSVSREKKESFPLTVTSAQKNPTAFYLCASSATLGTGGLPSQYFGPGTRLLVL.